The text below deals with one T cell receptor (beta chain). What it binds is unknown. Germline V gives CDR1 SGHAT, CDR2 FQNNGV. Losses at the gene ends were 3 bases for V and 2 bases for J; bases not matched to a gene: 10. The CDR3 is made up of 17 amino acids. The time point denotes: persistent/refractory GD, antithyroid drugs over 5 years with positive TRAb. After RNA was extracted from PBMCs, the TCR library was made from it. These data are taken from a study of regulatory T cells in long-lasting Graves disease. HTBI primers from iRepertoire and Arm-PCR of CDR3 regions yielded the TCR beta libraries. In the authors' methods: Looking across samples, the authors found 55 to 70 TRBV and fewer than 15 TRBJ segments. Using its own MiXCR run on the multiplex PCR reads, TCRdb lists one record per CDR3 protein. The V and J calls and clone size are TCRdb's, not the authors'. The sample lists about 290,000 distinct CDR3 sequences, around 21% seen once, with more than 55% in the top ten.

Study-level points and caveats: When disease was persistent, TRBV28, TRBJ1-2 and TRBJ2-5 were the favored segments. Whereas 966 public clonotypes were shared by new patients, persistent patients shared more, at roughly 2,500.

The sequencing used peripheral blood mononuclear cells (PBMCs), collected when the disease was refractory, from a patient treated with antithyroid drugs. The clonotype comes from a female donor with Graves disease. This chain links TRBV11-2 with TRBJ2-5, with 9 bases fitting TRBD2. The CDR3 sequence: CASSFSAGGPPQETQYF. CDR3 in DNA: TGTGCCAGCAGCTTTTCCGCGGGAGGGCCTCCTCAAGAGACCCAGTACTTC. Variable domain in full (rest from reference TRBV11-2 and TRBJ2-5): EAGVAQSPRYKIIEKRQSVAFWCNPISGHATLYWYQQILGQGPKLLIQFQNNGVVDDSQLPKDRFSAERLKGVDSTLKIQPAKLEDSAVYLCASSFSAGGPPQETQYFGPGTRLLVL.